This passage covers 7 T cell receptor beta chains from one sample sequenced in a study of cytomegalovirus exposure and HLA in healthy donors. The PCR was carried out with 60 Vbeta primers and 13 Jbeta primers. Here immunoSEQ multiplex PCR was the method, and the copy in TCRdb shows in-frame clones only, minus some. The sample holds more than 100,000 clones, about two thirds seen once. Sequencing was performed on PBMCs. The receptors come from a man between 45 and 60 years old in good health and CMV-seropositive.

J is TRBJ2-3 and V is TRBV14; 9 bases are shared with TRBD2. After removal of 2 bases from V and 3 bases from J, the junction contained 6 bases not matched to a gene. This CDR3 has 16 residues. CDR1 is SGHDN, CDR2 FVKESK, per germline. DNA of the CDR3: TGTGCCAGCAGCCAACAGTGGCTAGCGGGGACAGATACGCAGTATTTT. Translated, it gives CASSQQWLAGTDTQYF. Complete variable domain (other parts from reference TRBV14 and TRBJ2-3): EAGVTQFPSHSVIEKGQTVTLRCDPISGHDNLYWYRRVMGKEIKFLLHFVKESKQDESGMPNNRFLAERTGGTYSTLKVQPAELEDSGVYFCASSQQWLAGTDTQYFGPGTRLTVL.

This clone was observed once. The chain employs TRBV19 and TRBJ1-2; 7 bases line up with TRBD1. V shed 4 bases, J shed 0 bases, and the junction held 8 bases outside the gene matches. The germline V gene encodes CDR1 LNHDA and CDR2 SQIVND (reference sequence). This CDR3 has 16 amino acids. The CDR3: CASSRRQGPTNYGYTF. DNA of the CDR3: TGTGCCAGTAGTAGAAGACAGGGACCTACTAACTATGGCTACACCTTC. Combining the CDR3 with reference TRBV19 and TRBJ1-2 gives the whole variable domain DGGITQSPKYLFRKEGQNVTLSCEQNLNHDAMYWYRQDPGQGLRLIYYSQIVNDFQKGDIAEGYSVSREKKESFPLTVTSAQKNPTAFYLCASSRRQGPTNYGYTFGSGTRLTVV.

The chain couples TRBV11-2 to TRBJ2-6, with TRBD1 identical over 7 bases. Germline-derived CDR1 and CDR2 are SGHAT and FQNNGV. The CDR3 consists of 16 residues. The J segment lost 0 bases and the V segment lost 3 bases, leaving 2 bases of the junction unmatched. CDR3 region: CASSFGTASGANVLTF. The CDR3 DNA is TGTGCCAGCAGCTTTGGGACAGCCTCTGGGGCCAACGTCCTGACTTTC.

V is TRBV29-1 and J is TRBJ1-6, with D perhaps TRBD1 (6 bases). The CDR3 contains 13 residues. Germline V lookup: CDR1 SQVTM, CDR2 ANQGSEA. V was cut by 5 bases and J by 6 bases, with 11 bases left in between. Here the CDR3 DNA reads TGCAGCGTTCTGGACAGCTTTAATTCACCCCTCCACTTT. Amino acids: CSVLDSFNSPLHF.

The chain uses TRBV29-1 and TRBJ1-4; no reliable D call. Trimming took 0 bases from V and 8 from J, leaving 13 bases between them. Germline-derived CDR1 and CDR2 are SQVTM and ANQGSEA. The CDR3 has 14 amino acids. CDR3 amino acids: CSVEDPRSREKLFF. The CDR3 DNA sequence: TGCAGCGTTGAAGATCCCCGGTCCCGGGAAAAACTGTTTTTT.

The genes are TRBV18 and TRBJ1-3; tentatively, D is TRBD1 (5 bases). Germline CDR1 KGHSH, CDR2 LQKENI. The CDR3 covers 15 residues. V lost 2 bases and J 0 bases, leaving 8 bases between the germline ends. CDR3 bases: TGTGCCAGCTCACCAAGGGGAAGCTCTGGAAACACCATATATTTT. It yields the protein CASSPRGSSGNTIYF.

This clone was found a few times. V usage is TRBV6-5 and J usage is TRBJ1-5; no reliable D call. CDR3 size: 14 residues. Trimming removed 5 bases at V and 1 base at J, with 9 bases between. The V gene's germline CDR1 is MNHEY and CDR2 SVGAGI. CDR3 nucleotide sequence: TGTGCCAGCAGTCTGTCCGGGAGCAATCAGCCCCAGCATTTT. Translating it yields CASSLSGSNQPQHF.